This passage covers 6 T cell receptor beta chains from one sample sequenced in a study of blood T cell repertoires in COVID-19. Sequencing used immunoSEQ multiplex PCR; TCRdb keeps in-frame clones, though not all of them. The sample shows about 99,000 clones, roughly 87% of them seen only once. Sequencing was done on a sample of peripheral blood. These receptor sequences come from a woman of 80 years or more in a cohort sampled during active COVID-19.

This chain connects TRBV6-5 to TRBJ2-2, with D perhaps TRBD1 (6 bases). There are 14 residues in the CDR3. Trimming took off 6 bases at V and 4 bases at J, with 12 bases between the two ends. From germline, CDR1 is MNHEY and CDR2 SVGAGI. CDR3 region: CASRWTVPTGELFF. In DNA, the CDR3 is TGTGCCAGCAGATGGACAGTCCCCACCGGGGAGCTGTTTTTT.

The V gene is TRBV19, the J gene TRBJ2-1, with 8 bases lining up with TRBD2. Germline V gene sequence: CDR1 LNHDA, CDR2 SQIVND (reference sequence). The trim removed 5 bases at V and 6 bases at J, leaving 15 bases unmatched. CDR3 size: 17 residues. CDR3 sequence reads: CASSPRVGLGTTNEQFF. In DNA form, the CDR3 reads TGTGCCAGTAGTCCCCGGGTGGGACTAGGGACGACCAATGAGCAGTTCTTC.

This clone was counted only a few times. The chain has TRBV18 and TRBJ1-3, with a possible D match to TRBD1 (6 bases). V lost 5 bases, J lost 2 bases, and 19 bases lay in between. The germline V gene has CDR1 KGHSH and CDR2 LQKENI. The CDR3 is 17 residues long. The CDR3 protein is CASSASQGLVTGNTIYF. For the CDR3, the DNA is TGTGCCAGCTCAGCCTCACAGGGATTGGTTACTGGAAACACCATATATTTT.

The chain is built from TRBV10-3 and TRBJ1-1; TRBD1 might be the D (5 bases). In germline, CDR1 is ENHRY, CDR2 SYGVKD. Trimming stripped 8 bases from V and 1 base from J, with 11 bases between. CDR3 size: 13 residues. The CDR3, as DNA: TGTGCCATCTCAGGCGGGGGGAACACTGAAGCTTTCTTT. Its protein product is CAISGGGNTEAFF.

There are a few counts of this clone. The chain is built from TRBV4-1 and TRBJ1-5; 9 positions agree with TRBD1. Germline CDR1 MGHRA, CDR2 YSYEKL. The CDR3 runs to 16 residues. V shed 2 bases and J 6 bases; nucleotides not matched to a gene: 8. CDR3 coding DNA: TGCGCCAGCAGCCAAACCCGGGACAGGGTGGGTCAGCCCCAGCATTTT. Translated, it gives CASSQTRDRVGQPQHF.

The V gene is TRBV27, the J gene TRBJ1-2; tentatively, D is TRBD1 (5 bases). V was clipped by 1 base and J by 3 bases, with 9 bases between them. Germline CDR1 and CDR2: MNHEY and SMNVEV (reference sequence). This CDR3 has 14 amino acids. CDR3 nucleotides: TGTGCCAGCAGTTTATTGCCCAGGGACTATGGCTACACCTTC. Translation: CASSLLPRDYGYTF.